Each of the 16 T cell receptor beta chains below was sequenced from the same sample in a study of PD-L1 blockade in urothelial cancer. Sequenced by immunoSEQ multiplex PCR; TCRdb stores in-frame clones only, minus some. Here the sample spans just under 50,000 clones, about 80% being singletons. Time point noted: pretreatment peripheral blood. Sequenced material: PBMCs, taken around atezolizumab (anti-PD-L1) treatment. The receptor source for this set is a man in his 70s with urothelial cancer.

The rearrangement joins TRBV30 to TRBJ1-2; possible D gene TRBD1, 5 bases. CDR3 length: 13 residues. Germline CDR1 is GTSNPN and CDR2 is SVGIG (reference sequence). The ends were cut back, 0 bases at V and 8 bases at J, with 13 bases in the middle. The CDR3 bases are TGTGCCTGGAGTGTACTGTCAGGGAAAGGCTACACCTTC. This sequence encodes CAWSVLSGKGYTF.

This chain joins TRBV4-1 and TRBJ1-5; unclear D gene. Trimming removed 2 bases from V and 3 bases from J, with 11 bases in between. CDR3 size: 15 residues. Germline CDR1 is MGHRA and CDR2 is YSYEKL. The CDR3 region has the DNA TGCGCCAGCAGCCAACTTGGGCACATCAATCAGCCCCAGCATTTT. Translating it yields CASSQLGHINQPQHF.

This clone was seen only a few times. The genes are TRBV28 and TRBJ2-7, with D possibly TRBD1 on 6 matching bases. Between the trimmed V and J ends, which lost 8 bases and 4 bases, there was a span of 18 bases. CDR3 length: 14 amino acids. Looked up from germline, CDR1 is MDHEN and CDR2 is SYDVKM. The CDR3 sequence: CASEGTGLSYEQYF. The CDR3, as DNA: TGTGCCAGCGAGGGCACAGGGTTGTCTTACGAGCAGTACTTC.

This clone has a single count. The rearrangement joins TRBV19 to TRBJ2-5, with a tentative D call TRBD1 (6 bases). The V end lost 5 bases, the J end lost 1 base, and 17 bases lay between the germline ends. Per the germline V gene, CDR1 is LNHDA and CDR2 is SQIVND (reference sequence). This CDR3 is 16 amino acids long. For the CDR3, the DNA is TGTGCCAGTAGTGTGGGTCACAGGGCTGTCCAAGAGACCCAGTACTTC. Its protein is CASSVGHRAVQETQYF. The full variable domain, in which reference TRBV19 and TRBJ2-5 provide the parts outside the CDR3, is DGGITQSPKYLFRKEGQNVTLSCEQNLNHDAMYWYRQDPGQGLRLIYYSQIVNDFQKGDIAEGYSVSREKKESFPLTVTSAQKNPTAFYLCASSVGHRAVQETQYFGPGTRLLVL.

This chain uses TRBV4-3 with TRBJ1-2, with D maybe TRBD1 (6 bases). Germline CDR1 LGHNA, CDR2 YSLEER. V gave up 4 bases and J gave up 8 bases, with 17 bases separating them. The CDR3 is made up of 14 amino acids. DNA for the CDR3: TGCGCCAGCAGCCCTGGACAGCCGGAGTGGGGCTACACCTTC. Translating it yields CASSPGQPEWGYTF.

The chain joins TRBV5-6 to TRBJ1-2; 8 bases are a match to TRBD1. Germline CDR1 reads SGHDT; CDR2 reads YYEEEE. V shed 1 base and J 7 bases; nucleotides not matched to a gene: 9. CDR3 length equals 15 residues. The chain's CDR3 is CASSLRQGIGGGYTF. The CDR3 bases are TGTGCCAGCAGCTTGCGACAGGGGATCGGAGGTGGCTACACCTTC.

This clone was seen a single time. The chain employs TRBV5-1 and TRBJ1-5, with D maybe TRBD1 (6 bases). The CDR3 has 17 amino acids. Trimming took 9 bases from V and 0 from J, leaving 22 bases between them. Germline CDR1 reads SGHRS; CDR2 reads YFSETQ. CDR3 loop: CATGGGRKPHSNQPQHF. CDR3 sequence (DNA): TGCGCCACGGGAGGGGGACGGAAGCCACATAGCAATCAGCCCCAGCATTTT.

V and J are TRBV28 and TRBJ1-2, with 7 bases lining up with TRBD1. CDR1 and CDR2 (germline): MDHEN, SYDVKM. This CDR3 is built from 14 residues. V dropped 2 bases and J dropped 3; count of bases not matched to a gene: 3. This chain's CDR3 is CASSLRQGYYGYTF. In DNA form, the CDR3 reads TGTGCCAGCAGTTTAAGACAGGGATACTATGGCTACACCTTC.

The DNA for the CDR3 is TGTGCCAGCAGCGTAGAGGGTCTAGCGGACGCCACAGATACGCAGTATTTT. This gives the protein CASSVEGLADATDTQYF. V is TRBV9 and J is TRBJ2-3; TRBD2 matches 7 bases. Trimming removed 0 bases from V and 2 bases from J; junction bases left unmatched: 9. The CDR3 is 17 residues long. In germline, CDR1 is SGDLS, CDR2 YYNGEE.

The V gene is TRBV28, the J gene TRBJ1-4; TRBD1 aligns across 7 bases. Trimming cost V 5 bases and J 4 bases; bases outside gene matches: 10. CDR3 length equals 16 residues. CDR1 and CDR2 (germline): MDHEN, SYDVKM. For the CDR3, the DNA is TGTGCCAGCAGTGCTCCGCCGGGACAGAGTAATGAAAAACTGTTTTTT. Its protein is CASSAPPGQSNEKLFF.

The V call is TRBV7-8, the J call TRBJ1-4; D is unclear. CDR1 and CDR2 (germline): SGHVS, FQNEAQ. Trimming removed 6 bases from V and 0 bases from J, with 14 bases in between. The CDR3 spans 16 residues. CDR3 sequence: CASRKSDFSTNEKLFF. In nucleotides, the CDR3 is TGTGCCAGCAGGAAGTCGGACTTTTCAACTAATGAAAAACTGTTTTTT.

The rearrangement uses TRBV27 and TRBJ1-2; D is possibly TRBD1 (5 bases). The CDR3 is 13 amino acids. The V and J ends lost 2 bases and 5 bases respectively, with 9 bases between them. Germline V CDR1 and CDR2: MNHEY, SMNVEV (reference sequence). CDR3: CASSLRGLYGYTF. The CDR3 DNA reads as TGTGCCAGCAGTTTACGGGGACTTTATGGCTACACCTTC.

The chain has TRBV27 and TRBJ2-7, with 8 bases lining up with TRBD2. Germline-derived CDR1 and CDR2 are MNHEY and SMNVEV (reference sequence). V was pared by 5 bases and J by 5 bases, with 8 bases of the junction left unmatched. The CDR3 is made up of 14 amino acids. The CDR3: CASSTSGRVDEQYF. The CDR3 DNA reads TGTGCCAGCAGTACCAGCGGGAGAGTCGACGAGCAGTACTTC.

V usage is TRBV7-3 and J usage is TRBJ1-6, with 7 bases matching TRBD1. The CDR3 runs 15 residues. Germline assignment: CDR1 SGHTA and CDR2 FQGTGA. V dropped 1 base and J dropped 6; count of bases not matched to a gene: 3. The CDR3: CASSLNRGFNSPLHF. CDR3 nucleotides: TGTGCCAGCAGCTTAAACAGGGGCTTTAATTCACCCCTCCACTTT.

The chain combines TRBV11-3 with TRBJ2-5; 15 bases line up with TRBD2. The CDR3 length is 14 residues. With 6 bases clipped from V and 13 bases from J, the junction kept 9 bases outside the gene matches. Per the germline V gene, CDR1 is SGHNT and CDR2 is YENEEA. The CDR3 loop reads CASSSGLAGGPMYF. CDR3 bases: TGTGCCAGCAGTTCCGGACTAGCGGGAGGGCCTATGTACTTC.

The chain recombines TRBV2 with TRBJ2-2, with 7 positions matching TRBD2. The CDR3 runs to 16 residues. Germline V gene sequence: CDR1 SNHLY, CDR2 FYNNEI. Trimming took 6 bases from V and 5 from J; bases not matched to a gene: 12. The CDR3 nucleotides are TGTGCCAGCAGGGGCCCGGCGGGAGCGAGTACCGGGGAGCTGTTTTTT. The encoded protein is CASRGPAGASTGELFF.